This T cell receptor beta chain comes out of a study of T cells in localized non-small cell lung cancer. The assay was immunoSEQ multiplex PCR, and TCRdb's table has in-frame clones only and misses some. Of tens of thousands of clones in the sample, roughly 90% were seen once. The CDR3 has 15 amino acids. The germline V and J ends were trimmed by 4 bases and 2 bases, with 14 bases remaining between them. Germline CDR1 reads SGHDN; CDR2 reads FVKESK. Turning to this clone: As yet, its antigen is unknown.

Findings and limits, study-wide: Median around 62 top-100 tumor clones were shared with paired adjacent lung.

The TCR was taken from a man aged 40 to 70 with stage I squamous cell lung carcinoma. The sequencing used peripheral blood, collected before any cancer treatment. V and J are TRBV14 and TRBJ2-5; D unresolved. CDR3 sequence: CASSPRWAPQETQYF. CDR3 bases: TGTGCCAGCAGCCCTAGATGGGCCCCGCAAGAGACCCAGTACTTC. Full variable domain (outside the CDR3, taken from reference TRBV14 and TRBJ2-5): EAGVTQFPSHSVIEKGQTVTLRCDPISGHDNLYWYRRVMGKEIKFLLHFVKESKQDESGMPNNRFLAERTGGTYSTLKVQPAELEDSGVYFCASSPRWAPQETQYFGPGTRLLVL.